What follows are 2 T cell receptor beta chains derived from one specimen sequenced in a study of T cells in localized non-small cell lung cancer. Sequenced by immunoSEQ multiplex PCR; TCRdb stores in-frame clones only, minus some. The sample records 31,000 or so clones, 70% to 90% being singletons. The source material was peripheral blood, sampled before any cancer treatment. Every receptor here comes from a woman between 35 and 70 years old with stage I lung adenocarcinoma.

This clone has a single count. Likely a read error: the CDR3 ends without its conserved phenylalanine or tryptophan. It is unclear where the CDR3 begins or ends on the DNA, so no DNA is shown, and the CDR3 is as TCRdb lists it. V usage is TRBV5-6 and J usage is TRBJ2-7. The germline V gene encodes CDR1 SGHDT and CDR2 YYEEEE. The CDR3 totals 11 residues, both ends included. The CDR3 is CASRTKRGHFS.

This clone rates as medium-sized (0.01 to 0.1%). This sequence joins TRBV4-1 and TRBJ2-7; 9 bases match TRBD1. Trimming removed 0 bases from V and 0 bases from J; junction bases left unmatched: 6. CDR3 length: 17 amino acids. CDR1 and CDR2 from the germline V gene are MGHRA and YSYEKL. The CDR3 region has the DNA TGCGCCAGCAGCCAAGAACCCGGGACAGGGATCTCCTACGAGCAGTACTTC. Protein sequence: CASSQEPGTGISYEQYF.